The present TCR beta chain was sequenced within a study of blood T cell repertoires in COVID-19. As for the study in general: Both acute and convalescent COVID-19 samples were obtained from the United States, Italy and Spain. PBMCs, B-cell-depleted T cells, or T cells provided the cDNA or gDNA that made up the material.

Only one count was recorded for this clone. Germline CDR1 KGHSH, CDR2 LQKENI. CDR3 length equals 14 residues. Trimming took 5 bases from V and 13 from J; bases not matched to a gene: 11. In the original workflow: Estimates of nucleated cell counts were drawn from the amplification of reference gene primers. Produced via immunoSEQ multiplex PCR; TCRdb's table is partial and in-frame only. From that table come the V and J calls and clone size; the DNA was used to work out D and trimming. The repertoire consists of some 100,000 clones, with around 89% occurring once and the leading ten covering about 20%.

The V and J genes are TRBV18 and TRBJ2-1, with 10 bases that match TRBD2. The source of this sequence is a human donor with acute or convalescent COVID-19. The donor label of this sample is uncertain. Source material: peripheral blood. CDR3 bases: TGTGCCAGCTCAACAGGGGAGCGGGAGGGCCTCCAGTTCTTC. Its translation: CASSTGEREGLQFF.